This T cell receptor beta chain was sequenced for a study of T cells in Graves' hyperthyroidism and ophthalmopathy. Study-wide points: Within blood appeared most thyroid clonotypes that had expanded above 0.001.

Clinical symptoms, serum thyroxine, TRAb, thyroid ultrasound and orbital computed tomography established diagnosis. The V and J ends lost 5 bases and 7 bases, in that order; junction bases with no gene match: 6. Germline V gene sequence: CDR1 SGHAT, CDR2 FQNNGV. This CDR3 region has 14 residues. This clonotype was detected ten times or more. Its antigen is not identified. TCR beta CDR3 regions were amplified from RNA transcripts. Carried out on the TCR CDR3, a first-round RT-PCR used the HTBI primer set. TCRdb used MiXCR to reprocess the multiplex PCR reads, holding one entry per CDR3 protein. The top ten clones hold about 45% of a sample with approximately 510,000 distinct CDR3 sequences, around 43% of them seen once.

The receptor was isolated from an adult woman with Graves' disease, either hyperthyroidism or ophthalmopathy (not recorded which). V is TRBV11-2 and J is TRBJ1-2; TRBD1 agrees at 11 bases. Material: peripheral blood or thyroid tissue (not recorded which). The CDR3 DNA reads TGTGCCAGCAGCCTCCGGACAGGGGGCGTTGGCTACACCTTC. Translated: CASSLRTGGVGYTF.